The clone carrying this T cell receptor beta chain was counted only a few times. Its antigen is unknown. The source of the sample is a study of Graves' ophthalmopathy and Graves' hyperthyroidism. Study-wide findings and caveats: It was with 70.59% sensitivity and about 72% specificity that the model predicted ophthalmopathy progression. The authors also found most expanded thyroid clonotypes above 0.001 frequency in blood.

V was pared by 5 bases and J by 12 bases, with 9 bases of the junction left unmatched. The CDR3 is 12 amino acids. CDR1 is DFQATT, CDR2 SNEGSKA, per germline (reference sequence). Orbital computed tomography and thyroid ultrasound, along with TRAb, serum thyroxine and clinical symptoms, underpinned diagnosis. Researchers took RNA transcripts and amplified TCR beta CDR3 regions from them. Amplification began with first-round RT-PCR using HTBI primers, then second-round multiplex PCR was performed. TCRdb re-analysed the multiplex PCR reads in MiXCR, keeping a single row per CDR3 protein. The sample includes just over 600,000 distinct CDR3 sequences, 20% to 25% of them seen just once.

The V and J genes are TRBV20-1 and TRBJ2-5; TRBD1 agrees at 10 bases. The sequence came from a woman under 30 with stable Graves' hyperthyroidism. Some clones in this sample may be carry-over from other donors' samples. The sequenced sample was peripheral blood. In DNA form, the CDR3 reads TGCAGTGCTGTTTTGACCGGGACAGGGGAGTACTTC. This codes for CSAVLTGTGEYF.